This TCR beta chain came from a study of T cells in Graves' hyperthyroidism and ophthalmopathy. Study findings and constraints: Ophthalmopathy got predicted by the model a median 6.5 months before its onset. Researchers found most expanded thyroid clonotypes above 0.001 in blood as well.

This clonotype was observed a few times. Its antigen is not known. For Graves' hyperthyroidism to be stable, ophthalmopathy could not progress within 18 months. The study enrolled patients aged 18 to 65 with newly diagnosed hyperthyroidism of under 2 months' duration. In germline, CDR1 is MDHEN, CDR2 SYDVKM. V shed 2 bases and J 5 bases; nucleotides not matched to a gene: 7. The CDR3 is 16 residues long. Template material for amplifying TCR beta CDR3 regions consisted of RNA transcripts. HTBI primers were employed in a first-round RT-PCR of the TCR CDR3. TCRdb passed the multiplex PCR reads through MiXCR, listing each CDR3 protein once. The sample lists more than 450,000 distinct CDR3 sequences; 11% to 15% were seen once.

Sequenced material: blood. The sequence was obtained from a woman in her thirties or forties with Graves' hyperthyroidism. This chain connects TRBV28 to TRBJ1-5; TRBD1 matches at 9 bases. The CDR3 is CASSLPGQGWDQPQHF. The CDR3 nucleotides read TGTGCCAGCAGTTTACCGGGACAGGGTTGGGATCAGCCCCAGCATTTT.